The 5 T cell receptor beta chains given below trace back to one sample, sequenced in a study of T cells in Graves' hyperthyroidism and ophthalmopathy. What was amplified from RNA transcripts were TCR beta CDR3 regions. The HTBI primer set served for first-round RT-PCR of the TCR CDR3. TCRdb redid the calling of the multiplex PCR reads with MiXCR, one entry per CDR3 protein. The table records roughly 500,000 distinct CDR3 sequences, around a quarter of them present only once. The sample was blood. The receptors come from a woman in her 30s with Graves' ophthalmopathy.

V and J are TRBV6-5 and TRBJ1-5; TRBD1 matches 10 bases. This CDR3 region has 16 residues. Trimming at V came to 4 bases and at J to 4 bases, leaving 7 bases not matched to a gene. Per germline, CDR1 MNHEY and CDR2 SVGAGI. The CDR3 DNA is TGTGCCAGCAGTTCGGGACAGGGGATTGTAAATCAGCCCCAGCATTTT. As protein: CASSSGQGIVNQPQHF.

This clonotype was counted many times. The rearrangement links TRBV12-3 or TRBV12-4 to TRBJ1-2; tentative D call: TRBD1 (5 bases). CDR3 length equals 12 residues. V lost 5 bases, J lost 6 bases, and 10 bases lay in between. DNA of the CDR3: TGTGCCAGCAGTGGCCGGGGGGATGGCTACACCTTC. Protein product: CASSGRGDGYTF.

Ten or more counts support this clonotype. One junction end disagrees with the germline gene, perhaps due to a read error. This chain connects TRBV6-1 to TRBJ2-7, with D unclear. This CDR3 contains 13 residues. The germline V gene has CDR1 MNHNS and CDR2 SASEGT. The CDR3 nucleotides are TGCGCCAGCAGTCGGCAGGATTCCTACGAGCAGTACTTC. Protein product: CASSRQDSYEQYF.

This clonotype was observed a few times. The chain links TRBV25-1 to TRBJ2-7; 8 bases are shared with TRBD1. The CDR3 length is 14 residues. Germline V gives CDR1 MGHDK, CDR2 SYGVNS. With 4 bases clipped from V and 2 bases from J, the junction kept 4 bases outside the gene matches. As DNA, the CDR3 is TGTGCCAGCAGTGGGACAGGGTTGGCCTACGAGCAGTACTTC. It encodes CASSGTGLAYEQYF.

The V and J genes are TRBV6-5 and TRBJ1-1; D is perhaps TRBD1 (5 bases). V was shortened by 0 bases and J by 1 base, with 12 bases between the two germline ends. This CDR3 contains 16 residues. Germline values: CDR1 MNHEY, CDR2 SVGAGI. Here the CDR3 DNA reads TGTGCCAGCAGTTACTCGATAGGGACGGGGAACACTGAAGCTTTCTTT. Its protein is CASSYSIGTGNTEAFF.